This TCR beta chain was found in a study of shared clonotypes between healthy human individuals. Broader study findings: The authors expected sequencing depth to affect clonotype sharing among donors. Clonotypes shared by all four sorted-subset donors had higher generation probabilities than non-shared clonotypes.

CD45RO-negative, CCR7-selected cells formed the naive CD8 fraction, which excluded terminally differentiated effector memory CD45RA+ cells. As concerns this clone: Its target is not known.

Every subset's genomic DNA went evenly onto several immunoSEQ plates. Measured with immunoSEQ multiplex PCR; TCRdb has only the in-frame clones, and not every one. This table has about 610,000 clones, approximately 96% appearing once. Germline V gives CDR1 MNHEY, CDR2 SMNVEV (reference sequence). The CDR3 covers 17 residues. The junction had 13 bases not matched to a gene; V was cut back by 2 bases and J by 6 bases. The sample consisted of naive CD8+ T cells sorted from blood. The chain uses TRBV27 and TRBJ2-3; 8 bases match TRBD2. This clonotype originated in a woman aged 25 to 45 in good health. The CDR3: CASSLLGGRPSEDTQYF. CDR3 coding DNA: TGTGCCAGCAGTTTACTGGGCGGGAGGCCCTCGGAGGATACGCAGTATTTT.